This is a list of T cell receptor beta chains from one sample in a study of T-cell memory formation after mild COVID-19. TCRdb analysed the 5' RACE reads with MiXCR anew, one entry per CDR3 protein. The sample lists roughly 99,000 distinct CDR3 sequences; about an eighth were seen once. Sequencing was carried out using PBMCs or a T cell subset sorted from them (not recorded which). The source of these receptors is a man between 18 and 35 years old who had mild COVID-19 (a few samples of this study predate the infection). Cell type and time point are not known. CDR3s include the opening cysteine and the closing phenylalanine or tryptophan. Fields, in order: V gene, J gene, D gene, CDR3 length, clone size, CDR3 DNA, CDR3 protein. D genes are given only for firm matches. Where a row states a size, it is once, few, many or the class of an expanded clone; other rows omit it.

>TRBV25-1|TRBJ1-2|.|13|few
TGTGCCAGCAGTCTAGGGCGAAGTTTGAGCTACACCTTC
CASSLGRSLSYTF
>TRBV7-9|TRBJ2-2|TRBD1|16|once
TGTGCCAGCAGCTTAGCTGTGACAGGGGGCACCGGGGAGCTGTTTTTT
CASSLAVTGGTGELFF
>TRBV29-1|TRBJ1-2|.|12|.
TGCAGCGTTACGGGTGGTAACTATGGCTACACCTTC
CSVTGGNYGYTF
>TRBV12-3/TRBV12-4|TRBJ1-2|.|14|.
TGTGCCAGCAGTTTCGTGAACAGGGTCTCTGGCTACACCTTC
CASSFVNRVSGYTF
>TRBV12-3/TRBV12-4|TRBJ1-2|.|13|.
TGTGCCAGCAGCCCAGGGGCTACCTATGGCTACACCTTC
CASSPGATYGYTF
>TRBV4-3|TRBJ1-6|TRBD1|15|many
TGCGCCAGCAGCCAAGATAGGGGGACAGCTTCACCCCTCCACTTT
CASSQDRGTASPLHF
>TRBV14|TRBJ1-6|.|15|.
TGTGCCAGCAGCCAAGATTGGGGGCGCGGGTCACCCCTCCACTTT
CASSQDWGRGSPLHF
>TRBV7-9|TRBJ1-2|TRBD1|14|few
TGTGCCAGCAGCCTAGACAGGGCCCTCTATGGCTACACCTTC
CASSLDRALYGYTF
>TRBV4-2|TRBJ2-5|TRBD2|14|medium-sized
TGTGCCAGCAGCCAAGGACTAGCTCAAGAGACCCAGTACTTC
CASSQGLAQETQYF
>TRBV6-2/TRBV6-3|TRBJ2-7|.|20|.
TGTGCCAGCAGTTACTCGGTCGGGTCCGTTATGACCCCGAGCTCCTACGAGCAGTACTTC
CASSYSVGSVMTPSSYEQYF
>TRBV4-1|TRBJ2-2|.|15|.
TGCGCCAGCAGCCAAGTCCGGGGGAACACCGGGGAGCTGTTTTTT
CASSQVRGNTGELFF
>TRBV2|TRBJ2-3|.|16|.
TGTGCCATAACCACGGACAGGGACTATAGCACAGATACGCAGTATTTT
CAITTDRDYSTDTQYF
>TRBV30|TRBJ1-4|TRBD1|17|.
TGTGCCTGGAGTGGATATATGGTGGGACAGGGGATTGAAAAACTGTTTTTT
CAWSGYMVGQGIEKLFF
>TRBV6-1|TRBJ2-1|TRBD2|14|few
TGTGCCAGCGCTACTAGCGGGGCTTACAATGAGCAGTTCTTC
CASATSGAYNEQFF
>TRBV29-1|TRBJ2-7|.|12|.
TGCAGCGTATCAGGGAGCTCCTACGAGCAGTACTTC
CSVSGSSYEQYF
>TRBV9|TRBJ2-3|TRBD2|14|many
TGTGCCAGCAGCCACAGCGGGGGCACAGATACGCAGTATTTT
CASSHSGGTDTQYF
>TRBV7-9|TRBJ1-1|TRBD1|13|.
TGTGCCAGCAGAGGACAGGCTGGCCCTGAAGCTTTCTTT
CASRGQAGPEAFF
>TRBV5-1|TRBJ2-5|.|15|many
TGCGCCAGCAGCTCCCCTGAGGGTCTACAAGAGACCCAGTACTTC
CASSSPEGLQETQYF
>TRBV7-9|TRBJ2-1|.|13|many
TGTGCCAGCAGCGAGAAGCCAGGGGAGGGGCAGTTCTTC
CASSEKPGEGQFF
>TRBV4-2|TRBJ1-1|.|17|.
TGTGCCAGCAGCCAAGATTTGGGTGGACTCATGAACACTGAAGCTTTCTTT
CASSQDLGGLMNTEAFF
>TRBV5-6|TRBJ2-3|.|18|.
TGTGCCAGCAGCACGGAGAGTCTGCCCCTCGTAGTCACAGATACGCAGTATTTT
CASSTESLPLVVTDTQYF
>TRBV6-5|TRBJ1-5|TRBD1|15|.
TGTGCCAGCAGTTGGGGCAGGGGGGTGAATCAGCCCCAGCATTTT
CASSWGRGVNQPQHF
>TRBV7-9|TRBJ2-3|.|13|few
TGTGCCAGCAGCTTAGACCCTGTAGCTACGCAGTATTTT
CASSLDPVATQYF
>TRBV10-2|TRBJ2-7|.|12|.
TGCGCCAGCAGAGGGGCCTTATACGAGCAGTACTTC
CASRGALYEQYF
>TRBV12-3/TRBV12-4|TRBJ2-3|.|13|few
TGTGCCAGCACCTCTCCGCTCCGGGATACGCAGTATTTT
CASTSPLRDTQYF
>TRBV2|TRBJ2-1|TRBD1|15|few
TGTGCCAGCAGTTACGACAGGGGGCCCTACAATGAGCAGTTCTTC
CASSYDRGPYNEQFF
>TRBV4-1|TRBJ1-5|.|16|.
TGCGCCAGCAGCCAAGAAGGAGTGGTGGGCAATCAGCCCCAGCATTTT
CASSQEGVVGNQPQHF
>TRBV4-3|TRBJ2-5|TRBD2|20|.
TGCGCCAGCAGCCAAGTTCCACCGGGACTAGCGGGGGGTCCCGAAGAGACCCAGTACTTC
CASSQVPPGLAGGPEETQYF
>TRBV11-1|TRBJ2-2|.|13|few
TGTGCCATCGGAACAGGGATCACCGGGGAGCTGTTTTTT
CAIGTGITGELFF
>TRBV7-2|TRBJ2-6|.|15|many
TGTGCCAGCAGCCCCCTCCCCTCTGGGGCCAACGTCCTGACTTTC
CASSPLPSGANVLTF
>TRBV5-1|TRBJ2-7|.|15|.
TGCGCCAGCAGCGATATGGGGGGCCCCTCCTACGAGCAGTACTTC
CASSDMGGPSYEQYF
>TRBV20-1|TRBJ2-5|.|12|few
TGCAGTGCTACGACAGGCCAAGAGACCCAGTACTTC
CSATTGQETQYF
>TRBV18|TRBJ2-3|.|13|.
TGTGCCAGCTCACCGGTTAGGGGGGATACGCAGTATTTT
CASSPVRGDTQYF
>TRBV4-1|TRBJ1-1|.|14|many
TGCGCCAGCAGCCACACGACAGGAAACACTGAAGCTTTCTTT
CASSHTTGNTEAFF
>TRBV6-5|TRBJ1-1|TRBD1|15|.
TGTGCCAGCAGTTACTCGGGACAGGGGAATACTGAAGCTTTCTTT
CASSYSGQGNTEAFF
>TRBV29-1|TRBJ2-3|TRBD2|13|few
TGCAGCGTTGGGACTAGCGGCACAGATACGCAGTATTTT
CSVGTSGTDTQYF
>TRBV20-1|TRBJ2-7|.|14|.
TGCAGTGCTAGACGACCCGGGACCGACTACGAGCAGTACTTC
CSARRPGTDYEQYF
>TRBV6-2/TRBV6-3|TRBJ2-7|TRBD2|14|.
TGTGCCAGCAGTCACCCGGGACTAGCCTACGAGCAGTACTTC
CASSHPGLAYEQYF
>TRBV19|TRBJ1-5|.|15|.
TGTGCCAGTAACTATTACGAGAGGGCGACCCAGCCCCAGCATTTT
CASNYYERATQPQHF